The 20 T cell receptor beta chains below were found in one sample sequenced in a study of CD8 T cells in Susac syndrome. Random hexamers were used to reverse transcribe about 0.5 to 1 ug of RNA. TCRdb processed the immunoSEQ multiplex PCR reads anew with MiXCR; each CDR3 protein has one entry. The sample consists of about 200,000 distinct CDR3 sequences, about 91% of them appearing once. What was sequenced was CD4+ T cells from PBMCs. The origin of the receptors is a human donor with Susac syndrome.

The chain is built from TRBV15 and TRBJ1-1, with TRBD1 matching 7 bases. This CDR3 is 15 amino acids long. J was trimmed by 4 bases and V by 5 bases; bases with no gene match: 10. Germline CDR1 LNHNV, CDR2 YYDKDF (reference sequence). The CDR3 DNA sequence: TGTGCCACCAGCCCGACCCCACAGGGGAGCACTGAAGCTTTCTTT. It translates to CATSPTPQGSTEAFF.

The chain uses TRBV7-2 and TRBJ2-7; 7 positions agree with TRBD1. Trimming took 4 bases from V and 6 from J; bases not matched to a gene: 6. The CDR3 runs 13 residues. Germline V gives CDR1 SGHTA, CDR2 FQGNSA. In nucleotides, the CDR3 is TGTGCCAGCAGCTCAACCACAGGGGTCGAGCAGTACTTC. Translating gives CASSSTTGVEQYF.

This chain joins TRBV9 and TRBJ2-4; 10 bases are shared with TRBD2. CDR3 length: 16 residues. The V gene end was trimmed by 2 bases and the J gene end by 1 base; junction bases not matched to a gene: 3. The germline CDR1 and CDR2 sequences are SGDLS and YYNGEE. DNA for the CDR3: TGTGCCAGCAGCGTCCATAGCGGGGGGGCCAAAAACATTCAGTACTTC. It specifies CASSVHSGGAKNIQYF.

The chain has TRBV6-5 and TRBJ1-2; tentative D call: TRBD1 (5 bases). Germline V gene sequence: CDR1 MNHEY, CDR2 SVGAGI. V was trimmed by 6 bases and J by 2 bases, leaving 10 bases between them. The CDR3 is 13 amino acids. The CDR3 reads CASRTGTNYGYTF. The CDR3 coding sequence is TGTGCCAGCAGAACCGGGACGAACTATGGCTACACCTTC.

The genes are TRBV5-1 and TRBJ1-2; 7 bases match TRBD1. CDR3 length: 15 amino acids. Trimming cost V 0 bases and J 6 bases; bases outside gene matches: 8. Looked up from germline, CDR1 is SGHRS and CDR2 is YFSETQ. CDR3 DNA sequence: TGCGCCAGCAGCTTGGAAACGACAGGGCCTCATGGCTACACCTTC. Its translation: CASSLETTGPHGYTF.

CDR3 sequence reads: CASSQVPLAVTDTQYF. The DNA of the CDR3 is TGCGCCAGCAGCCAAGTCCCCCTAGCGGTCACAGATACGCAGTATTTT. V usage is TRBV4-1 and J usage is TRBJ2-3, with 7 bases matching TRBD2. The CDR3 contains 16 residues. From germline, CDR1 is MGHRA and CDR2 YSYEKL. J was trimmed by 2 bases and V by 1 base; bases with no gene match: 6.

For the CDR3, the DNA is TGTGCCAGCAGCCCTTGGGCGGGATCGAACACCGGGGAGCTGTTTTTT. Protein sequence: CASSPWAGSNTGELFF. This chain uses TRBV7-3 with TRBJ2-2; TRBD2 might be the D (6 bases). This CDR3 is 16 amino acids long. The germline V gene encodes CDR1 SGHTA and CDR2 FQGTGA. Trimming removed 5 bases from V and 0 bases from J, with 13 bases in between. Looking up the rest from reference TRBV7-3 and TRBJ2-2 gives the full variable domain: GAGVSQTPSNKVTEKGKYVELRCDPISGHTALYWYRQSLGQGPEFLIYFQGTGAADDSGLPNDRFFAVRPEGSVSTLKIQRTERGDSAVYLCASSPWAGSNTGELFFGEGSRLTVL.

The chain has TRBV7-2 and TRBJ2-5; no reliable D call. The ends were cut back, 8 bases at V and 2 bases at J, with 12 bases in the middle. Germline assignment: CDR1 SGHTA and CDR2 FQGNSA. The CDR3 has 13 amino acids. CDR3 DNA sequence: TGTGCCAGCTCATACAGTGCTCAAGAGACCCAGTACTTC. Its translation: CASSYSAQETQYF. Based on the CDR3 plus reference TRBV7-2 and TRBJ2-5, the full variable domain is GAGVSQSPSNKVTEKGKDVELRCDPISGHTALYWYRQSLGQGLEFLIYFQGNSAPDKSGLPSDRFSAERTGGSVSTLTIQRTQQEDSAVYLCASSYSAQETQYFGPGTRLLVL.

The V call is TRBV5-1, the J call TRBJ2-1; perhaps TRBD2 as D (7 bases). Looked up from germline, CDR1 is SGHRS and CDR2 is YFSETQ. The CDR3 sequence is 16 residues long. V was trimmed by 0 bases and J by 0 bases, leaving 10 bases between them. CDR3 sequence: CASSLEGGSSYNEQFF. CDR3 in DNA: TGCGCCAGCAGCTTGGAGGGGGGGAGCTCCTACAATGAGCAGTTCTTC.

The rearrangement links TRBV6-1 to TRBJ1-2; D is possibly TRBD1 (5 bases). Germline V gene data show CDR1 as MNHNS and CDR2 as SASEGT. The CDR3 has 14 amino acids. V shed 1 base and J shed 8 bases, with 14 bases lying between them. Written as DNA, the CDR3 is TGTGCCAGCAGTGAAGTAATAGGGGTATTCGGCTACACCTTC. It encodes CASSEVIGVFGYTF.

The table lists this clonotype with a count of one. CDR3 sequence reads: CASSNPHENTEAFF. In DNA form, the CDR3 reads TGTGCCAGCAGTAACCCCCATGAGAACACTGAAGCTTTCTTT. The chain uses TRBV6-6 and TRBJ1-1, with unresolved D. The CDR3 is made up of 14 amino acids. Per germline, CDR1 MNHNY and CDR2 SVGAGI (reference sequence). With 5 bases removed from V and 1 base from J, the gap between germline ends came to 11 bases.

The V call is TRBV5-1, the J call TRBJ1-6; D remains unclear. Germline loops: CDR1 SGHRS, CDR2 YFSETQ. There are 14 residues in the CDR3. Trimming shortened V by 5 bases and J by 9 bases, and 15 bases separated the two germline ends. This CDR3 is CASSYRHPTSPLHF. The CDR3 nucleotides read TGCGCCAGCAGTTATAGGCATCCGACTTCACCCCTCCACTTT.

This chain connects TRBV6-9 to TRBJ2-1; 7 bases are a match to TRBD2. Germline lookup yields CDR1 MNHGY and CDR2 SVAAGI. Trimming took 2 bases from V and 11 from J; bases not matched to a gene: 3. The length of the CDR3 is 12 residues. CDR3 in amino acids: CASSYPGLKQFF. CDR3 coding DNA: TGTGCCAGCAGTTATCCGGGACTAAAGCAGTTCTTC.

The count of this clonotype is one. V usage is TRBV10-3 and J usage is TRBJ2-3, with D perhaps TRBD2 (5 bases). V was cut by 4 bases and J by 4 bases, with 6 bases left in between. Germline V gene sequence: CDR1 ENHRY, CDR2 SYGVKD. The CDR3 is 12 residues long. The CDR3 loop is CAISGGSDTQYF. The CDR3 DNA reads TGTGCCATCAGTGGCGGGTCAGATACGCAGTATTTT.

V usage is TRBV5-1 and J usage is TRBJ2-1; D is perhaps TRBD2 (7 bases). Trimming cost V 4 bases and J 6 bases, with 8 bases left between them. Germline CDR1 is SGHRS and CDR2 is YFSETQ. The CDR3 loop spans 12 amino acids. As DNA, the CDR3 is TGCGCCAGCAGCGGGGGGGCCAATGAGCAGTTCTTC. Its protein is CASSGGANEQFF.

The CDR3 DNA is TGTGCCAGCACTCTATCGGGACAGGGTTACGAGCAGTACTTC. Translation: CASTLSGQGYEQYF. This rearrangement joins TRBV6-1 to TRBJ2-7, with 9 bases fitting TRBD1. The CDR3 sequence is 14 residues long. With 7 bases clipped from V and 4 bases from J, the junction kept 8 bases outside the gene matches. Germline V CDR1 and CDR2: MNHNS, SASEGT.

This chain links TRBV20-1 with TRBJ2-7; D is perhaps TRBD1 (5 bases). The germline gives CDR1 DFQATT, CDR2 SNEGSKA (reference sequence). The CDR3 runs to 13 residues. The CDR3 coding sequence is TGCAGCATACAGACAGAAAGCAACTACGAGCAGTACTTC. Amino acids: CSIQTESNYEQYF.

The count of this clonotype is one. The chain joins TRBV29-1 to TRBJ1-2; 8 bases line up with TRBD1. This CDR3 has 13 amino acids. Germline CDR1 is SQVTM and CDR2 is ANQGSEA. Trimming cost V 6 bases and J 5 bases; bases outside gene matches: 8. The CDR3 loop reads CSVMSDRAYGYTF. The CDR3 DNA reads as TGCAGCGTCATGTCGGACAGGGCGTATGGCTACACCTTC.

The rearrangement uses TRBV6-4 and TRBJ2-6; D possibly corresponds to TRBD2 (5 bases). The CDR3 length is 15 residues. The V end lost 2 bases, the J end lost 1 base, and 6 bases lay between the germline ends. From germline, CDR1 is MRHNA and CDR2 SNTAGT. CDR3 coding DNA: TGTGCCAGCAGTGACGGCGGGTCTGGGGCCAACGTCCTGACTTTC. This gives the protein CASSDGGSGANVLTF.

This chain links TRBV11-2 with TRBJ1-5; D is ambiguous. The germline CDR1 and CDR2 sequences are SGHAT and FQNNGV. V lost 5 bases and J lost 6, with 11 bases in between. The CDR3 is 13 amino acids. The CDR3 DNA sequence: TGTGCCAGCAGCCCGGGAGCATTTCAGCCCCAGCATTTT. It is translated as CASSPGAFQPQHF.